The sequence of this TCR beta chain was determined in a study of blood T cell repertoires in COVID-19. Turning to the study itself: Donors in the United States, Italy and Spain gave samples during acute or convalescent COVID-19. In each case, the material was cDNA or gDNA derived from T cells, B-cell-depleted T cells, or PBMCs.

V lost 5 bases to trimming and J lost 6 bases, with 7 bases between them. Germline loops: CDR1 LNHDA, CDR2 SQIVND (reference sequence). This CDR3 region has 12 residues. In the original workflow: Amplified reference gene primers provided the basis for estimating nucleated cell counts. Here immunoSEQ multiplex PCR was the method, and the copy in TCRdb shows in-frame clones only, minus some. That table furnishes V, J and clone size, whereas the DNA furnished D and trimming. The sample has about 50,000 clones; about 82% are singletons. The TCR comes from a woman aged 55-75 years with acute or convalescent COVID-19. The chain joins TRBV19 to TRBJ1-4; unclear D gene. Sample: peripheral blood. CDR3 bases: TGTGCCAGTAGTGGCCCAGATGAAAAACTGTTTTTT. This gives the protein CASSGPDEKLFF.